These 32 T cell receptor beta chains came from one sample sequenced in a study of circulating CD8 cells and anti-PD-1 response in melanoma (dated by TCRdb to 2018 to 2020). Using a BD FACSAria II cell sorter, four subsets defined by PD-1 and/or TIGIT were sorted out of live CD3+CD8+TCRalphabeta+ cells. Sequencing relied on a NextSeq 500. The QIAseq Immune Repertoire RNA Library Kit, Human TCR Panel, was used to prepare TCR libraries from around 15 ng of total RNA. The raw public data were reprocessed by TCRdb itself: fastp quality trimming at Q25, MiXCR clonotype calling, in-frame beta chains only. Merged by CDR3 protein, the rows form single entries marked with the most common genes and DNA. The sample table holds approximately 500 distinct CDR3 sequences, of which 9% to 10% were seen once. Over 25% of the sample is in the top ten clones. The specimen comprised CD8+ T cells from PBMCs, sampled at baseline or after one month of anti-PD-1 therapy (not recorded which). These receptors were collected from a human donor with melanoma.

By proportion, this clonotype is medium-sized. The J gene is TRBJ1-2, the V gene TRBV6-2 or TRBV6-3, with 10 positions matching TRBD1. Germline assignment: CDR1 MNHEY and CDR2 SVGEGT. There are 16 residues in the CDR3. V trimming: 0 bases; J trimming: 6 bases; junction bases outside the gene matches: 7. In nucleotides, the CDR3 is TGTGCCAGCAGTTACTCTTCCGGGACAGGGGATGATGGCTACACCTTC. Translating it yields CASSYSSGTGDDGYTF.

Judged by abundance, this clonotype is hyperexpanded. This chain uses TRBV4-3 with TRBJ1-1, with TRBD1 as a possible D gene (6 bases). There are 15 residues in the CDR3. Germline assignment: CDR1 LGHNA and CDR2 YSLEER. Between the trimmed V and J ends, which lost 2 bases and 5 bases, there was a span of 15 bases. For the CDR3, the DNA is TGCGCCAGCAGCCAACCCAGGGGACTTACTACTGAAGCTTTCTTT. Translating it yields CASSQPRGLTTEAFF.

In this sample, this clonotype is medium-sized. The chain couples TRBV20-1 to TRBJ2-7; D ambiguous. Germline CDR1 and CDR2: DFQATT and SNEGSKA (reference sequence). Trimming removed 0 bases at V and 2 bases at J, with 11 bases between. The CDR3 has 14 amino acids. CDR3 in DNA: TGCAGTGCTAGAGATCCGGCCCGCCCCTACGAGCAGTACTTC. It is translated as CSARDPARPYEQYF.

This clonotype is judged large. The chain joins TRBV19 to TRBJ1-1, with D unclear. The germline V gene has CDR1 LNHDA and CDR2 SQIVND (reference sequence). The CDR3 consists of 15 residues. Trimming left V 9 bases short and J 0 bases short, with 17 bases between. This CDR3 is CASRWGTLMNTEAFF. CDR3 DNA: TGTGCCAGCCGGTGGGGAACTCTAATGAACACTGAAGCTTTCTTT.

This clonotype is termed large (0.1 to 1%). The chain couples TRBV19 to TRBJ2-2, with TRBD1 matching 10 bases. This CDR3 region has 15 residues. Unmatched junction bases numbered 4, after V lost 3 bases and J lost 6 bases. The germline gives CDR1 LNHDA, CDR2 SQIVND (reference sequence). The CDR3 sequence: CASSIGGTGAGELFF. The CDR3 nucleotides are TGTGCCAGTAGTATCGGAGGGACAGGGGCCGGGGAGCTGTTTTTT.

To note about this clonotype: It is likely a read error, because the conserved phenylalanine at the end of the CDR3 is missing. The chain has TRBV7-8 and TRBJ2-7; TRBD1 agrees at 7 bases. The J segment lost 3 bases and the V segment lost 2 bases, leaving 4 bases of the junction unmatched. This CDR3 has 14 residues. Germline CDR1 is SGHVS and CDR2 is FQNEAQ. In nucleotides, the CDR3 is TGTGCCAGCAGCTTATTGACAGGGAACTACGAGCAGTACCTC. Translated: CASSLLTGNYEQYL.

This clonotype rates as large (0.1 to 1%). This chain connects TRBV7-2 to TRBJ2-7; 9 bases agree with TRBD1. The CDR3 contains 16 residues. Trimming at V came to 4 bases and at J to 5 bases, leaving 12 bases not matched to a gene. Per the germline V gene, CDR1 is SGHTA and CDR2 is FQGNSA. The CDR3 region is CASSSFYGTGLHEQYF. CDR3 DNA sequence: TGTGCCAGCAGCTCCTTTTACGGGACAGGGCTCCACGAGCAGTACTTC.

This clonotype is labeled as medium-sized. This rearrangement joins TRBV19 to TRBJ2-7; D not resolved. The germline V gene encodes CDR1 LNHDA and CDR2 SQIVND (reference sequence). CDR3 length equals 14 residues. V dropped 5 bases and J dropped 2 bases, with 13 bases sitting between them. CDR3 region: CASSGVGRPYEQYF. The CDR3 region has the DNA TGTGCCAGTAGTGGGGTAGGAAGACCCTACGAGCAGTACTTC.

This clonotype is classed as large. The V and J genes are TRBV27 and TRBJ2-7, with D possibly being TRBD2 (6 bases). The V and J ends lost 6 bases and 3 bases respectively, with 18 bases between them. This CDR3 is built from 15 residues. Per germline, CDR1 MNHEY and CDR2 SMNVEV (reference sequence). The CDR3 loop reads CASSQRLGSLYEQYF. CDR3 nucleotides: TGTGCCAGCAGCCAAAGACTAGGATCCCTCTACGAGCAGTACTTC.

This clonotype is large in the sample. This chain links TRBV7-2 with TRBJ1-6, with D possibly TRBD1 on 6 matching bases. V shed 5 bases and J shed 4 bases, with 12 bases lying between them. Germline V lookup: CDR1 SGHTA, CDR2 FQGNSA. The CDR3 consists of 15 residues. CDR3 sequence: CASSTLDSYNSPLHF. Here the CDR3 DNA reads TGTGCCAGCAGCACCCTGGACAGTTATAATTCACCCCTCCACTTT.

Sample share makes this clonotype medium-sized. The rearrangement links TRBV19 to TRBJ1-2; D perhaps matches TRBD1 (6 bases). The ends were cut back, 4 bases at V and 8 bases at J, with 14 bases in the middle. The CDR3 has 13 amino acids. Germline assignment: CDR1 LNHDA and CDR2 SQIVND (reference sequence). The DNA of the CDR3 is TGTGCCAGTAGTAGCCGGACAGATGGAGGCTACACCTTC. Its translation: CASSSRTDGGYTF. The entire variable domain, with the rest obtained from reference TRBV19 and TRBJ1-2, is as follows: DGGITQSPKYLFRKEGQNVTLSCEQNLNHDAMYWYRQDPGQGLRLIYYSQIVNDFQKGDIAEGYSVSREKKESFPLTVTSAQKNPTAFYLCASSSRTDGGYTFGSGTRLTVV.

This clonotype is termed hyperexpanded. J is TRBJ2-5 and V is TRBV28; the match to TRBD2 covers 9 bases. J lost 5 bases, V lost 7 bases, and 2 bases had no gene match. Germline lookup yields CDR1 MDHEN and CDR2 SYDVKM. The CDR3 consists of 12 residues. CDR3 protein: CASTSGRETQYF. CDR3 bases: TGTGCCAGCACCAGCGGGAGGGAGACCCAGTACTTC.

This clonotype is medium-sized in the sample. This chain links TRBV19 with TRBJ2-3, with TRBD1 identical over 9 bases. Germline V CDR1 and CDR2: LNHDA, SQIVND (reference sequence). The CDR3 totals 16 residues. V shed 10 bases, J shed 0 bases, and the junction held 11 bases outside the gene matches. The CDR3 loop reads CATSGDRDHSTDTQYF. The CDR3 DNA reads TGTGCCACCTCTGGGGACAGGGACCATAGCACAGATACGCAGTATTTT.

This clonotype is labeled medium-sized. The chain uses TRBV6-1 and TRBJ1-2; 7 nucleotides line up with TRBD1. This CDR3 region has 15 residues. Germline loops: CDR1 MNHNS, CDR2 SASEGT. With 0 bases clipped from V and 2 bases from J, the junction kept 3 bases outside the gene matches. The CDR3 nucleotides read TGTGCCAGCAGTGAAGCTGAGACAGGGAACTATGGCTACACCTTC. Its protein is CASSEAETGNYGYTF.

This clonotype is categorized as medium-sized. The chain links TRBV30 to TRBJ2-3; a possible D gene is TRBD1 (5 bases). The ends were cut back, 5 bases at V and 5 bases at J, with 17 bases in the middle. Germline CDR1 and CDR2: GTSNPN and SVGIG (reference sequence). The CDR3 covers 14 residues. CDR3 DNA: TGTGCCTGGCATAGCCAGGGAAAGGTAGATACGCAGTATTTT. Translating gives CAWHSQGKVDTQYF.

This clonotype is large by share. The chain is built from TRBV29-1 and TRBJ1-1, with 7 nucleotides matching TRBD1. The CDR3 has 13 residues. Germline V lookup: CDR1 SQVTM, CDR2 ANQGSEA. V was clipped by 1 base and J by 1 base; unmatched bases: 0. The CDR3 nucleotides are TGCAGCGTTGAAGGGACAGGGAACACTGAAGCTTTCTTT. Amino acid sequence: CSVEGTGNTEAFF.

By share of the sample, this clonotype is medium-sized. The rearrangement joins TRBV3-1 to TRBJ2-7; the D gene is possibly TRBD1 (5 bases). This CDR3 spans 15 amino acids. V lost 5 bases, J lost 5 bases, and 19 bases lay in between. Germline-derived CDR1 and CDR2 are LGHDT and YNNKEL (reference sequence). The CDR3 loop reads CASSFAGYRPDEQYF. The CDR3 DNA reads as TGTGCCAGCAGCTTCGCAGGGTATCGGCCGGACGAGCAGTACTTC.

This clonotype is termed medium-sized (0.01 to 0.1%). V usage is TRBV29-1 and J usage is TRBJ2-1; 10 nucleotides match TRBD2. V was clipped by 5 bases and J by 0 bases; unmatched bases: 13. Germline V gene sequence: CDR1 SQVTM, CDR2 ANQGSEA. The CDR3 totals 18 residues. The CDR3 DNA reads as TGCAGCGTTACCCGACTAGCGGGCATCCTGAGCTCCTACAATGAGCAGTTCTTC. Protein product: CSVTRLAGILSSYNEQFF.

This clonotype is large in the sample. The J gene is TRBJ2-7, the V gene TRBV5-4; 7 bases align to TRBD1. CDR3 length: 12 amino acids. CDR1 SGHNT and CDR2 YYREEE come from the germline V gene (reference sequence). Losses at the gene ends were 4 bases for V and 7 bases for J; bases not matched to a gene: 5. CDR3 sequence: CASSPGGYEQYF. The CDR3 nucleotides are TGTGCCAGCAGCCCAGGGGGATATGAGCAGTACTTC.

Concerning this clonotype itself: This likely comes from a read error, as the CDR3 has no conserved phenylalanine or tryptophan at its end. The chain joins TRBV4-2 to TRBJ2-7; D may correspond to TRBD1 or TRBD2 (5 bases each). Germline V gives CDR1 LGHNA, CDR2 YNFKEQ. This CDR3 contains 12 residues. CDR3 protein: CASSGGSYKQYI. The CDR3 region has the DNA TGTGCCAGCAGCGGGGGATCCTACAAGCAGTACATC.

Within the sample, this clonotype is medium-sized. Possible read error: a much larger clone is one base away. V is TRBV25-1 and J is TRBJ1-5, with D tentatively TRBD1 (6 bases). V lost 8 bases and J 7 bases, leaving 12 bases between the germline ends. This CDR3 has 12 amino acids. The germline V gene has CDR1 MGHDK and CDR2 SYGVNS. The CDR3 reads CASSDGGQPQHF. For the CDR3, the DNA is TGTGCCAGCTCTGATGGGGGCCAGCCCCAGCATTTT.

By its share, this clonotype is large. The gene calls are TRBV7-2 and TRBJ2-7; no firm D call. The V gene lost 4 bases and the J gene lost 0 bases, with 13 bases spanning the gap. Germline CDR1 and CDR2: SGHTA and FQGNSA. The CDR3 has 15 residues. CDR3 sequence: CASSSTAAPSYEQYF. The CDR3 DNA reads TGTGCCAGCAGCTCAACGGCGGCCCCCTCCTACGAGCAGTACTTC.

This clonotype is termed large. The chain combines TRBV19 with TRBJ1-1; possible D gene TRBD1, 6 bases. Trimming took 1 base from V and 5 from J, leaving 14 bases between them. CDR3 size: 15 residues. Germline V gene data show CDR1 as LNHDA and CDR2 as SQIVND (reference sequence). This chain's CDR3 is CASSIGAGEGTEAFF. The CDR3 bases are TGTGCCAGTAGTATAGGGGCAGGGGAAGGAACTGAAGCTTTCTTT.

By sample fraction, this clonotype is large (0.1 to 1%). The rearrangement uses TRBV7-2 and TRBJ1-1, with D perhaps matching TRBD1 (6 bases). Germline V gene lookup returns CDR1 SGHTA and CDR2 FQGNSA. Trimming shortened V by 5 bases and J by 7 bases, and 20 bases separated the two germline ends. The CDR3 runs to 15 residues. The CDR3 sequence is CASSPLGQTLIEAFF. The CDR3 DNA reads TGTGCCAGCAGCCCACTTGGACAGACCCTCATTGAAGCTTTCTTT. Together with reference TRBV7-2 and TRBJ1-1, the CDR3 gives the full variable domain: GAGVSQSPSNKVTEKGKDVELRCDPISGHTALYWYRQSLGQGLEFLIYFQGNSAPDKSGLPSDRFSAERTGGSVSTLTIQRTQQEDSAVYLCASSPLGQTLIEAFFGQGTRLTVV.

This clonotype is large within its sample. The V gene is TRBV2, the J gene TRBJ2-1; 9 positions agree with TRBD1. CDR1 and CDR2 from the germline V gene are SNHLY and FYNNEI. J gave up 6 bases and V 2 bases, and 5 bases lay outside the gene matches. CDR3 length: 15 amino acids. The CDR3 protein is CASSERTGDSNEQFF. CDR3 bases: TGTGCCAGCAGTGAACGGACAGGGGATTCCAATGAGCAGTTCTTC.

The table lists this clonotype with a few counts. A much larger clone is a single base away; this may be a read error. This is likely a read error, given that the CDR3 carries no conserved phenylalanine or tryptophan at its end. The V and J genes are TRBV5-5 and TRBJ1-2; D might be TRBD1 (6 bases). Germline V CDR1 and CDR2: SGHKS, YYEKEE (reference sequence). The germline V and J ends were trimmed by 4 bases and 2 bases, with 12 bases remaining between them. This CDR3 spans 14 amino acids. CDR3 bases: TGTGCCAGCAGCCCGGCGACAGGAAACTATGGCTACACCCTC. Translated, it gives CASSPATGNYGYTL.

This clonotype counts as large. The DNA of the CDR3 is TGTGCCAGCAGCGGGGGACAGCCCTACGAGCAGTACTTC. Its translation: CASSGGQPYEQYF. The chain joins TRBV6-6 to TRBJ2-7; the D gene is possibly TRBD1 (7 bases). The germline gives CDR1 MNHNY, CDR2 SVGAGI (reference sequence). The CDR3 has 13 amino acids. Trimming stripped 6 bases from V and 2 bases from J, with 11 bases between.

This clonotype ranks as large (0.1 to 1%). This chain connects TRBV2 to TRBJ2-1, with D possibly matching TRBD1 (6 bases). Trimming pared 1 base from V and 1 base from J, leaving 8 bases between. Germline lookup yields CDR1 SNHLY and CDR2 FYNNEI. The CDR3 totals 15 residues. The CDR3 loop reads CASSEGGQSYNEQFF. The DNA for the CDR3 is TGTGCCAGCAGTGAAGGAGGACAGTCCTACAATGAGCAGTTCTTC.

This clonotype is categorized as large. The V gene is TRBV7-2, the J gene TRBJ2-1; no definite D call. With 3 bases removed from V and 8 bases from J, the gap between germline ends came to 5 bases. Germline values: CDR1 SGHTA, CDR2 FQGNSA. This CDR3 has 11 amino acids. CDR3 region: CASSFSHEQFF. The CDR3 nucleotides are TGTGCCAGCAGCTTTTCGCATGAGCAGTTCTTC.

This clonotype ranks as medium-sized. J is TRBJ2-7 and V is TRBV19; perhaps D is TRBD1 or TRBD2 (5 bases each). V lost 4 bases, J lost 2 bases, and 9 bases lay in between. CDR1 is LNHDA, CDR2 SQIVND, per germline (reference sequence). This CDR3 has 13 residues. The DNA of the CDR3 is TGTGCCAGTAGTACGGGACCTCCCTACGAGCAGTACTTC. Translating it yields CASSTGPPYEQYF.

By sample fraction, this clonotype is large. The chain links TRBV2 to TRBJ2-3; 7 bases are shared with TRBD2. This CDR3 region has 15 residues. V shed 7 bases, J shed 1 base, and the junction held 8 bases outside the gene matches. Germline V gives CDR1 SNHLY, CDR2 FYNNEI. CDR3 sequence: CASIRWDYRTDTQYF. The CDR3 DNA sequence: TGTGCCAGCATCCGATGGGACTACCGCACAGATACGCAGTATTTT.

This clonotype is categorized as medium-sized. The V gene is TRBV2, the J gene TRBJ2-1; 7 positions agree with TRBD1. The germline V gene encodes CDR1 SNHLY and CDR2 FYNNEI. The CDR3 sequence is 14 residues long. J lost 7 bases, V lost 5 bases, and 8 bases had no gene match. CDR3 sequence: CASSRDSSQNEQFF. Written as DNA, the CDR3 is TGTGCCAGCAGTCGGGACAGCTCCCAAAATGAGCAGTTCTTC.